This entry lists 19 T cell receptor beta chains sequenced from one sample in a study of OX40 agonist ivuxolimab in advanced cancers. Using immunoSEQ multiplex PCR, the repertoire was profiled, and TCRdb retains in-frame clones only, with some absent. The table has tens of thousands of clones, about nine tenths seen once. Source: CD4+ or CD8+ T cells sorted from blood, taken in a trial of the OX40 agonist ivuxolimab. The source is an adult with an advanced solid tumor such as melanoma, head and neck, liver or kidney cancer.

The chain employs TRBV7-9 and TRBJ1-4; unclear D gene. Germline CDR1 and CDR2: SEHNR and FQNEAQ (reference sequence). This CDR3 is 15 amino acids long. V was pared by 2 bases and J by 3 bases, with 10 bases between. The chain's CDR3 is CASSLNDHSNEKLFF. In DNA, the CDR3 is TGTGCCAGCAGCTTAAACGATCATTCTAATGAAAAACTGTTTTTT.

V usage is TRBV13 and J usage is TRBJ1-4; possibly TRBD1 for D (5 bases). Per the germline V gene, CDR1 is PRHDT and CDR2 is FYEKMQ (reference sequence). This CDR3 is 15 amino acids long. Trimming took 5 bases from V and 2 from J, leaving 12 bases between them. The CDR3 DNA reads TGTGCCAGCAGCCAGGTGGGGGATACTAATGAAAAACTGTTTTTT. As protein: CASSQVGDTNEKLFF.

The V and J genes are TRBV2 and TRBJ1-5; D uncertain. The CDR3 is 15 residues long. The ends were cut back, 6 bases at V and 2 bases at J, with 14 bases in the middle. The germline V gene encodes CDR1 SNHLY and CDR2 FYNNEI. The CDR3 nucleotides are TGTGCCAGCAGCCCCCCGAAGTCGGGCAATCAGCCCCAGCATTTT. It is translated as CASSPPKSGNQPQHF.

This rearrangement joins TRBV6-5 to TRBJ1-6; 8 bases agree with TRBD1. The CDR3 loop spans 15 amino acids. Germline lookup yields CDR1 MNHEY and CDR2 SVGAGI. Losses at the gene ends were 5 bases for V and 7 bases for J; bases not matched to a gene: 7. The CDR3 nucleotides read TGTGCCAGCAGTCAAACAGGGGGTAGAAATTCACCCCTCCACTTT. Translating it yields CASSQTGGRNSPLHF.

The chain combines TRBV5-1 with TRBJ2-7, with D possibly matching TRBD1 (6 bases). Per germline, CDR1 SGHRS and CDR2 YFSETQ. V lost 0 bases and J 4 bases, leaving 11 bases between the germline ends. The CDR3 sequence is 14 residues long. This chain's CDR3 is CASSLGGQNYEQYF. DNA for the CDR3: TGCGCCAGCAGCTTGGGGGGGCAGAATTACGAGCAGTACTTC.

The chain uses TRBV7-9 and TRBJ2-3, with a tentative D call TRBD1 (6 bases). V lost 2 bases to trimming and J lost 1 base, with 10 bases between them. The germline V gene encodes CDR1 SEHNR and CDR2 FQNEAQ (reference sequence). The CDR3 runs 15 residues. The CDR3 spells CASSLQQGGTDTQYF. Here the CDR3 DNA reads TGTGCCAGCAGCTTACAACAGGGCGGCACAGATACGCAGTATTTT.

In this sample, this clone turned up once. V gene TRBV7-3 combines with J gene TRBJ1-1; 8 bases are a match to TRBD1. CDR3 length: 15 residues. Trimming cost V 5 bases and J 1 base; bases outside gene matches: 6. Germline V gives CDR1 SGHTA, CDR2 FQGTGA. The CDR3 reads CASSRDRGSNTEAFF. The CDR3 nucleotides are TGTGCCAGCAGCAGAGACAGGGGCTCGAACACTGAAGCTTTCTTT.

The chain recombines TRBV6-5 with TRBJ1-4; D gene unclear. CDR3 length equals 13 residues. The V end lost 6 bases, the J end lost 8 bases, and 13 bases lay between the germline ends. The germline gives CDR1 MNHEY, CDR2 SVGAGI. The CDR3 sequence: CASSPLEREKLFF. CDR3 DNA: TGTGCCAGCAGCCCCCTTGAACGGGAAAAACTGTTTTTT.

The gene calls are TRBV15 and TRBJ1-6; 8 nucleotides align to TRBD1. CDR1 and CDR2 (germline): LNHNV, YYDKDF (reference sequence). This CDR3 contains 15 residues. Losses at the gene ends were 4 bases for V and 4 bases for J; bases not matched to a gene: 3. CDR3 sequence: CATSTRTGYNSPLHF. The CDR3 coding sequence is TGTGCCACCAGCACTCGGACAGGGTATAATTCACCCCTCCACTTT.

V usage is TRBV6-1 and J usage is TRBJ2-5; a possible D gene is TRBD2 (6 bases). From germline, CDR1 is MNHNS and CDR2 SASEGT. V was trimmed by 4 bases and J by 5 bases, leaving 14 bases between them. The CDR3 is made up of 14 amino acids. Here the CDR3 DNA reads TGTGCCAGCAGTGGAGGAGGGGTCCTGGAGACCCAGTACTTC. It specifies CASSGGGVLETQYF.

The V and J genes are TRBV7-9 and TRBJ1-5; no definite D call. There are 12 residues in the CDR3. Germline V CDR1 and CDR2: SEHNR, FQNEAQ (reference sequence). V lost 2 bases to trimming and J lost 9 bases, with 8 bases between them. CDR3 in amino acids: CASSLNVGPQHF. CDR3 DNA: TGTGCCAGCAGCTTAAACGTGGGGCCCCAGCATTTT.

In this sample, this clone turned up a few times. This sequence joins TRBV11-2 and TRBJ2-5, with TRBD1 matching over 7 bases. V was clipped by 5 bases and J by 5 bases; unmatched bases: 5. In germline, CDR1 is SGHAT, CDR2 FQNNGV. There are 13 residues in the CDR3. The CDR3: CASSPDREETQYF. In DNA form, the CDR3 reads TGTGCCAGCAGCCCAGACAGGGAGGAGACCCAGTACTTC.

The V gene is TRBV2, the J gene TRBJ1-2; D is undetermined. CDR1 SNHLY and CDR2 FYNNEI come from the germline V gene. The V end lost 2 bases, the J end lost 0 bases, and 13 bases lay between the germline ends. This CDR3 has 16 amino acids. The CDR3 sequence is CASSELEAGANYGYTF. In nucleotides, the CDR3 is TGTGCCAGCAGTGAACTGGAAGCAGGCGCTAACTATGGCTACACCTTC.

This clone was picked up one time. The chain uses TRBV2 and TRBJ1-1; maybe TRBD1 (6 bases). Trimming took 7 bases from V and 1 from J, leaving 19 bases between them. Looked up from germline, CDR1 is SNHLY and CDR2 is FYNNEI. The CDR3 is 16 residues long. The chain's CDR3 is CASMGRGSIPNTEAFF. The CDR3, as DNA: TGTGCCAGCATGGGGAGGGGGTCCATTCCGAACACTGAAGCTTTCTTT. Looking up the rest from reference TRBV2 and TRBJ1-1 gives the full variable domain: EPEVTQTPSHQVTQMGQEVILRCVPISNHLYFYWYRQILGQKVEFLVSFYNNEISEKSEIFDDQFSVERPDGSNFTLKIRSTKLEDSAMYFCASMGRGSIPNTEAFFGQGTRLTVV.

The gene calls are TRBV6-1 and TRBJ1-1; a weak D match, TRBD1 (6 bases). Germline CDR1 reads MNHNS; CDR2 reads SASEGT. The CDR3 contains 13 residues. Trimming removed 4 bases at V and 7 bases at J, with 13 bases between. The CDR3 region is CASSAQGLGEAFF. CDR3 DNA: TGTGCCAGCAGTGCCCAGGGGCTGGGTGAAGCTTTCTTT.

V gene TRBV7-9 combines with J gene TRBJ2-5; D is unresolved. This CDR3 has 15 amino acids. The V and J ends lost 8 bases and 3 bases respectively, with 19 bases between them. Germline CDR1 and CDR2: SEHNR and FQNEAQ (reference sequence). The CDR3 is CASSLRREPKETQYF. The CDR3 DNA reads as TGTGCCAGCTCGCTGAGGAGAGAGCCCAAAGAGACCCAGTACTTC.

DNA for the CDR3: TGTGCCAGCAGCTTAGCAGGGACTAGCGTGTGGCAGTTCTTC. It yields the protein CASSLAGTSVWQFF. This chain uses TRBV11-1 with TRBJ2-1, with TRBD2 identical over 10 bases. J was trimmed by 12 bases and V by 0 bases; bases with no gene match: 5. CDR1 and CDR2 from the germline V gene are SGHAT and FQDESV (reference sequence). The CDR3 is 14 residues long.

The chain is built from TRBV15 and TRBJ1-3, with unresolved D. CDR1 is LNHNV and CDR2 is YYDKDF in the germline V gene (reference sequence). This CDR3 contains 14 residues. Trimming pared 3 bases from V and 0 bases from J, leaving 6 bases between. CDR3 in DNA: TGTGCCACCAGCAGGGATAACTCTGGAAACACCATATATTTT. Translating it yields CATSRDNSGNTIYF.

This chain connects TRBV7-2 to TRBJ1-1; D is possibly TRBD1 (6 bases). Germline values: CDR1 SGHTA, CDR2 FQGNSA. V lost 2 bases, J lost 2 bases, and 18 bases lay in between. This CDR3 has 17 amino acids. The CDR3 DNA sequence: TGTGCCAGCAGCTTATTTCCCCCGACAGGTCTTAACACTGAAGCTTTCTTT. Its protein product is CASSLFPPTGLNTEAFF.